These 8 T cell receptor beta chains were all obtained from the same sample, sequenced in a study of identical twins (dated by TCRdb to the mid-2010s). Library generation was performed with 5' RACE. These reads were obtained on an Illumina HiSeq 2000. The public reads were quality trimmed at Q25 with fastp and then assembled into clones with MiXCR by TCRdb, keeping productive beta chains. Every entry covers one CDR3 protein and lists the most common genes and DNA from its rows. Counted in this sample were about 480,000 distinct CDR3 sequences; 14% of them appeared once. The top ten clonotypes cover 0.52% of the sample. The sample was also reused in another study, on yellow fever vaccine responses in identical twins.

The sequenced sample consisted of CD4+ T cells sorted from blood. These receptors came from a woman between 18 and 29 years old in good health.

This sequence joins TRBV6-5 and TRBJ2-1, with 13 positions matching TRBD2. Trimming at V came to 2 bases and at J to 5 bases, leaving 0 bases not matched to a gene. This CDR3 comprises 15 residues. Germline V lookup: CDR1 MNHEY, CDR2 SVGAGI. CDR3 in amino acids: CASSYGLAGDNEQFF. The CDR3 DNA sequence: TGTGCCAGCAGTTACGGACTAGCGGGGGACAATGAGCAGTTCTTC.

This clonotype was detected only a few times. J is TRBJ2-7 and V is TRBV7-9; possible D gene TRBD1, 6 bases. Germline V gives CDR1 SEHNR, CDR2 FQNEAQ (reference sequence). The V end was cut by 2 bases, the J end by 0 bases, with 11 bases between. The CDR3 extends over 15 amino acids. CDR3 in amino acids: CASSLKGVASYEQYF. The CDR3 coding sequence is TGTGCCAGCAGCTTAAAGGGGGTGGCCTCCTACGAGCAGTACTTC.

This clonotype was seen only a few times. The J gene is TRBJ2-7, the V gene TRBV9, with 13 positions matching TRBD2. The germline V gene has CDR1 SGDLS and CDR2 YYNGEE. CDR3 length: 19 residues. The ends lost 0 bases at V and 3 bases at J; junction bases unmatched: 12. The CDR3 coding sequence is TGTGCCAGCAGCGTAGGACTGGGACTAGCGGGACCGCCGGGCTACGAGCAGTACTTC. It is translated as CASSVGLGLAGPPGYEQYF.

This clonotype appeared a few times. The chain uses TRBV5-1 and TRBJ1-6, with TRBD1 identical over 7 bases. Germline trimming cut 4 bases from V and 5 bases from J; bases unmatched to any gene: 3. The CDR3 loop spans 14 amino acids. In germline, CDR1 is SGHRS, CDR2 YFSETQ. CDR3 amino acids: CASSGTVDNSPLHF. CDR3 coding DNA: TGCGCCAGCAGCGGGACAGTAGATAATTCACCCCTCCACTTT.

This clonotype appeared many times. The chain uses TRBV5-1 and TRBJ1-1; tentative D call: TRBD1 (5 bases). The CDR3 runs to 13 residues. Germline V gene lookup returns CDR1 SGHRS and CDR2 YFSETQ. Trimming took off 6 bases at V and 1 base at J, with 10 bases between the two ends. The CDR3 loop is CASTWGGNTEAFF. The CDR3 DNA reads TGCGCCAGCACCTGGGGGGGGAACACTGAAGCTTTCTTT.

This chain links TRBV6-1 with TRBJ2-1; 7 bases fit TRBD2. The length of the CDR3 is 15 residues. Germline CDR1 and CDR2: MNHNS and SASEGT. Losses at the gene ends were 6 bases for V and 0 bases for J; bases not matched to a gene: 5. CDR3 coding DNA: TGTGCCAGCAGAGGGAGGGAGAGCTCCTACAATGAGCAGTTCTTC. Amino acid sequence: CASRGRESSYNEQFF.

The table lists this clonotype with many counts. The chain has TRBV14 and TRBJ1-1; D gene unclear. With 4 bases removed from V and 5 bases from J, the gap between germline ends came to 5 bases. Germline-derived CDR1 and CDR2 are SGHDN and FVKESK. The CDR3 covers 11 residues. In nucleotides, the CDR3 is TGTGCCAGCAGCCCCGGGACTGAAGCTTTCTTT. Its translation is CASSPGTEAFF.

The genes are TRBV5-1 and TRBJ2-5; 7 bases match TRBD1. The ends lost 3 bases at V and 3 bases at J; junction bases unmatched: 8. The CDR3 has 15 residues. Per germline, CDR1 SGHRS and CDR2 YFSETQ. The CDR3 DNA reads as TGCGCCAGCAGCTGGGGACAGACACTAAAAGAGACCCAGTACTTC. Translation: CASSWGQTLKETQYF.